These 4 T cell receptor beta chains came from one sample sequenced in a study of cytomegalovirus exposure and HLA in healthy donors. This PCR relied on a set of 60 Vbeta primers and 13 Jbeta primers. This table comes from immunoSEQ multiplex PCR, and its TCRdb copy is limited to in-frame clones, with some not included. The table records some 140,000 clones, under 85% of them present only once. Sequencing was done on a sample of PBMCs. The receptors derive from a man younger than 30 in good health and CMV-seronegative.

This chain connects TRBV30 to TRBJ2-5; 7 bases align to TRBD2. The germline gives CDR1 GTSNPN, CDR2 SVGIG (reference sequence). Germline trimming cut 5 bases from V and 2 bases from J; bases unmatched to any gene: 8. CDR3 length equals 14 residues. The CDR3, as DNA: TGTGCCTGGGGGGGGGACGCAGGACAAGAGACCCAGTACTTC. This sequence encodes CAWGGDAGQETQYF.

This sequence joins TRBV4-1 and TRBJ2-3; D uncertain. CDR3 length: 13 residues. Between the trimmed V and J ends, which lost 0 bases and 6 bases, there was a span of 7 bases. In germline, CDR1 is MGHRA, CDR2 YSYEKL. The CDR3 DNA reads TGCGCCAGCAGCCAAGAGACCGGGGATACGCAGTATTTT. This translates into CASSQETGDTQYF.

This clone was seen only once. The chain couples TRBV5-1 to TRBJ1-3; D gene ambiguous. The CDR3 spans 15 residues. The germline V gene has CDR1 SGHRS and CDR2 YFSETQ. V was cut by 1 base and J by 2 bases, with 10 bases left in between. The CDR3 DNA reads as TGCGCCAGCAGCTTGATGGGCAACGCTGGAAACACCATATATTTT. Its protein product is CASSLMGNAGNTIYF.

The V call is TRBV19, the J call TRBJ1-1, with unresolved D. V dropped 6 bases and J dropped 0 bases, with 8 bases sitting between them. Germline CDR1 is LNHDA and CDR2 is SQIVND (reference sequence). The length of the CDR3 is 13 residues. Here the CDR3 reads CASSPGMNTEAFF. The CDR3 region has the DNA TGTGCCAGTAGCCCGGGAATGAACACTGAAGCTTTCTTT.